This is a list of T cell receptor beta chains from one sample in a study of T-cell reconstitution after alpha-beta-depleted transplantation in children. TCRdb used MiXCR to reprocess the PCR reads, holding one entry per CDR3 protein. This table has fewer than 35,000 distinct CDR3 sequences, 18% appearing once. The material was PBMCs, mostly from graft donor cells, obtained 60 days after TCRalphabeta/CD19-depleted stem cell transplant. All receptors derive from a male patient aged 2-10 years who had a stem cell transplant for acute lymphoblastic leukemia, so the T cells may come from the graft donor. The CDR3 runs from the conserved cysteine through the conserved F or W. The D gene is left open where the match is weak. Size is stated for part of the rows, as once, few or many counts, or as a class when the clone is expanded.

TRBD1	TRBJ2-7	NA	TRBV7-9	TGTGCCAGCGGTGACAGGGTCCGGCAGTACTTC	CASGDRVRQYF
NA	TRBJ1-5	many	TRBV28	TGTGCCAGCAGTTTAATCGGGCCCCGCGGGGACCAGCCCCAGCATTTT	CASSLIGPRGDQPQHF
NA	TRBJ1-6	NA	TRBV28	TGTGCCAGCAGTGAGGGACGGACCTATTCACCCCTCCACTTT	CASSEGRTYSPLHF
NA	TRBJ1-5	NA	TRBV6-2/TRBV6-3	TGTGCCAGCAGGGTCCTCAATCAGCCCCAGCATTTT	CASRVLNQPQHF
TRBD2	TRBJ2-2	many	TRBV20-1	TGCAGTGCTAGAGATGCTAGCGGGGGCACCGGGGAGCTGTTTTTT	CSARDASGGTGELFF
NA	TRBJ2-2	few	TRBV18	TGTGCCAGCTCATTTAACACGAACACCGGGGAGCTGTTTTTT	CASSFNTNTGELFF
TRBD1	TRBJ2-5	NA	TRBV6-1	TGTGCCAGCAGTGTTTCAGGGACAGAAGAGACCCAGTACTTC	CASSVSGTEETQYF
TRBD1	TRBJ1-1	few	TRBV29-1	TGCAGCGTACAAGGACAGGGCGACACTGAAGCTTTCTTT	CSVQGQGDTEAFF
NA	TRBJ2-5	few	TRBV6-5	TGTGCCAGCAGTTACGGGTTGGCGGGGCAGTACCAAGAGACCCAGTACTTC	CASSYGLAGQYQETQYF
TRBD2	TRBJ2-1	many	TRBV5-1	TGCGCCAGCAGTGTCGTGGGGGGGGTTTCGAATGAGCAGTTCTTC	CASSVVGGVSNEQFF
NA	TRBJ2-1	NA	TRBV12-3/TRBV12-4	TGTGCCAGCAGTTTCGGGGGCCCAGGGCAGTTCTTC	CASSFGGPGQFF
NA	TRBJ1-3	many	TRBV4-2	TGTGCCAGCAGCCAACTACCCACGGGCCTCTCTGGAAACACCATATATTTT	CASSQLPTGLSGNTIYF
NA	TRBJ2-3	few	TRBV7-9	TGTGCCAGCAGCTTAGTGCAGGATACGCAGTATTTT	CASSLVQDTQYF
NA	TRBJ1-1	many	TRBV27	TGTGCCAGCAGTGCCCGGGAAGGGAGGGCTTTCTTT	CASSAREGRAFF
NA	TRBJ2-1	medium-sized	TRBV5-1	TGCGCCAGCAGACCGGAAGGAACGGGAGAGCAGTTCTTC	CASRPEGTGEQFF
NA	TRBJ1-2	few	TRBV5-6	TGTGCCAGCAGCTTGGAGGCGTGGGGAAGGGGCTACACCTTC	CASSLEAWGRGYTF
NA	TRBJ2-7	NA	TRBV5-1	TGCGCCAGTCGGTTTACCGGGAACTCCTACGAGCAGTACTTC	CASRFTGNSYEQYF
NA	TRBJ2-5	many	TRBV7-8	TGTGCCAGCAGTCACCAGGGGGGGGGGAGCCAAGAGACCCAGTACTTC	CASSHQGGGSQETQYF
TRBD2	TRBJ2-7	NA	TRBV20-1	TGCAGTGCGGCCGGGACTAGCGAGGCCTACGAGCAGTACTTC	CSAAGTSEAYEQYF
NA	TRBJ1-4	many	TRBV5-5	TGTGCCAGCCAAACAGACTTAAATGAAAAACTGTTTTTT	CASQTDLNEKLFF
TRBD2	TRBJ2-5	few	TRBV20-1	TGCAGTGCCAATTCGGGACTAGTGGGTGAGACCCAGTACTTC	CSANSGLVGETQYF
NA	TRBJ2-3	NA	TRBV11-2	TGTGCCAGCAGCCCCCGGAGAACAGATACGCAGTATTTT	CASSPRRTDTQYF
NA	TRBJ1-1	many	TRBV20-1	TGCAGTGCTAGGGGGGCTCGCGGGAACGCTGAAGCTTTCTTT	CSARGARGNAEAFF
NA	TRBJ1-1	medium-sized	TRBV20-1	TGCAGTGCTAGAGATTGGGGTATGGCTGAAGCTTTCTTT	CSARDWGMAEAFF
NA	TRBJ1-1	NA	TRBV20-1	TGCAGTGCTAGAGAGGTCCCACGGGCTTTCTTT	CSAREVPRAFF
TRBD2	TRBJ2-7	many	TRBV7-8	TGTGCCAGCAGCTTAGAGTTGGGAGGGTCCTACGAGCAGTACTTC	CASSLELGGSYEQYF